A selection of T cell receptor beta chains follows, all from one sample in a study of T-cell memory formation after mild COVID-19. TCRdb reanalysed the 5' RACE reads using MiXCR and keeps one entry per CDR3 protein. The table shows about 400,000 distinct CDR3 sequences, with 20% to 30% occurring only once. Material: PBMCs or a T cell subset sorted from them (not recorded which). The receptors were gathered from an adult woman who had mild COVID-19 (a few samples of this study predate the infection). Cell type and time point are not known. Both conserved end residues are part of each CDR3. A D gene is named only where the DNA matches it firmly. Clone size is stated in some rows and not others, as once, few, many or a class when expanded.

cdr3_length: 14; v_call: TRBV6-5; clone_size: few; d_call: NA; j_call: TRBJ2-2; cdr3_nt: TGTGCCAGCAGTTACTCCGACATGGCCGGGGAGCTGTTTTTT; cdr3_aa: CASSYSDMAGELFF
cdr3_length: 14; v_call: TRBV12-3/TRBV12-4; clone_size: few; d_call: NA; j_call: TRBJ1-2; cdr3_nt: TGTGCCAGCAGTTTTACGGCAGCTAACTATGGCTACACCTTC; cdr3_aa: CASSFTAANYGYTF
cdr3_length: 14; v_call: TRBV10-3; clone_size: NA; d_call: NA; j_call: TRBJ1-1; cdr3_nt: TGTGCCATCAGTGCAACCGGGGTGAACACTGAAGCTTTCTTT; cdr3_aa: CAISATGVNTEAFF
cdr3_length: 16; v_call: TRBV19; clone_size: few; d_call: TRBD2; j_call: TRBJ2-3; cdr3_nt: TGTGCCAGTAGTGCGTTTCTAGCGGGAGCCACAGATACGCAGTATTTT; cdr3_aa: CASSAFLAGATDTQYF
cdr3_length: 13; v_call: TRBV20-1; clone_size: NA; d_call: TRBD1; j_call: TRBJ2-7; cdr3_nt: TGCAGTGCTAGGGGCCAGGGGGTCTACGAGCAGTACTTC; cdr3_aa: CSARGQGVYEQYF
cdr3_length: 15; v_call: TRBV5-1; clone_size: NA; d_call: NA; j_call: TRBJ2-1; cdr3_nt: TGCGCCAGCAGTTGGGTTAAGTCCATGGGCAATGAGCAGTTCTTC; cdr3_aa: CASSWVKSMGNEQFF
cdr3_length: 13; v_call: TRBV20-1; clone_size: NA; d_call: NA; j_call: TRBJ2-3; cdr3_nt: TGCAGTGCTAGATCGACTAGCACAGATACGCAGTATTTT; cdr3_aa: CSARSTSTDTQYF
cdr3_length: 14; v_call: TRBV20-1; clone_size: NA; d_call: TRBD2; j_call: TRBJ2-1; cdr3_nt: TGCAGTGCTAGCGTAGCGGGGGTTTACAATGAGCAGTTCTTC; cdr3_aa: CSASVAGVYNEQFF
cdr3_length: 14; v_call: TRBV7-8; clone_size: NA; d_call: NA; j_call: TRBJ2-1; cdr3_nt: TGTGCCAGCAGCTATGCCGGGACCTACAATGAGAAGTTCTTC; cdr3_aa: CASSYAGTYNEKFF
cdr3_length: 14; v_call: TRBV12-3/TRBV12-4; clone_size: few; d_call: TRBD1; j_call: TRBJ2-3; cdr3_nt: TGTGCCAGCAGGGGGACAGGGGCGAGAGATACGCAGTATTTT; cdr3_aa: CASRGTGARDTQYF
cdr3_length: 13; v_call: TRBV5-1; clone_size: NA; d_call: NA; j_call: TRBJ2-7; cdr3_nt: TGCGCCAGCAGCTTGCCAGGTACCTACGAGCAGTACTTC; cdr3_aa: CASSLPGTYEQYF
cdr3_length: 15; v_call: TRBV5-1; clone_size: NA; d_call: NA; j_call: TRBJ2-2; cdr3_nt: TGCGCCAGCAGCCTCCTCTCCCTAAGGACCGGGGAGCTGTTTTTT; cdr3_aa: CASSLLSLRTGELFF
cdr3_length: 16; v_call: TRBV7-9; clone_size: few; d_call: NA; j_call: TRBJ2-2; cdr3_nt: TGTGCCAGCAGACAGACCGGGACACCGAACACCGGGGAGCTGTTTTTT; cdr3_aa: CASRQTGTPNTGELFF
cdr3_length: 11; v_call: TRBV20-1; clone_size: once; d_call: NA; j_call: TRBJ1-2; cdr3_nt: TGCAGTGCTCGGACGGGCTATGGCTACACCTTC; cdr3_aa: CSARTGYGYTF
cdr3_length: 13; v_call: TRBV20-1; clone_size: many; d_call: TRBD2; j_call: TRBJ2-1; cdr3_nt: TGCAGTGCAGGACTAGCGGCCTACAATGAGCAGTTCTTC; cdr3_aa: CSAGLAAYNEQFF
cdr3_length: 16; v_call: TRBV6-6; clone_size: NA; d_call: NA; j_call: TRBJ2-3; cdr3_nt: TGTGCCAGCACCCCACTGGGGGCAGGGAGCACAGATACGCAGTATTTT; cdr3_aa: CASTPLGAGSTDTQYF
cdr3_length: 16; v_call: TRBV10-3; clone_size: NA; d_call: TRBD1; j_call: TRBJ1-4; cdr3_nt: TGTGCCACCCGTCCCGGGACAGGGGTGGCTAATGAAAAACTGTTTTTT; cdr3_aa: CATRPGTGVANEKLFF
cdr3_length: 14; v_call: TRBV12-3/TRBV12-4; clone_size: many; d_call: NA; j_call: TRBJ2-5; cdr3_nt: TGTGCCAGCAGTCGGGACGGGAAATATGGGACCCAGTACTTC; cdr3_aa: CASSRDGKYGTQYF
cdr3_length: 16; v_call: TRBV2; clone_size: NA; d_call: TRBD2; j_call: TRBJ2-3; cdr3_nt: TGTGCCAGCAAGGGGACTAGCGGGAGTGGCACAGATACGCAGTATTTT; cdr3_aa: CASKGTSGSGTDTQYF
cdr3_length: 14; v_call: TRBV19; clone_size: NA; d_call: TRBD2; j_call: TRBJ2-7; cdr3_nt: TGTGCCAGTAAGAGTCAAGCGGGAGCCTACGAGCAGTACTTC; cdr3_aa: CASKSQAGAYEQYF
cdr3_length: 14; v_call: TRBV7-2; clone_size: NA; d_call: NA; j_call: TRBJ2-5; cdr3_nt: TGTGCCAGCAGCTTAGGAATTAGTCAAGAGACCCAGTACTTC; cdr3_aa: CASSLGISQETQYF
cdr3_length: 13; v_call: TRBV5-1; clone_size: NA; d_call: NA; j_call: TRBJ2-7; cdr3_nt: TGCGCCAGCAGCCTCCTCCTCGACTACGAGCAGTACTTC; cdr3_aa: CASSLLLDYEQYF
cdr3_length: 14; v_call: TRBV12-3/TRBV12-4; clone_size: NA; d_call: NA; j_call: TRBJ2-7; cdr3_nt: TGTGCCAGCAGTTTCGGAGGGGGCGGTGGGGAGCAGTACTTC; cdr3_aa: CASSFGGGGGEQYF
cdr3_length: 14; v_call: TRBV12-3/TRBV12-4; clone_size: NA; d_call: NA; j_call: TRBJ1-1; cdr3_nt: TGTGCCAGCAGTTTAATGGCCGGAGGGGCTGAAGCTTTCTTT; cdr3_aa: CASSLMAGGAEAFF
cdr3_length: 13; v_call: TRBV4-3; clone_size: few; d_call: TRBD1; j_call: TRBJ2-5; cdr3_nt: TGCGCCAGCAGCGACAGGGTTTACGAGACCCAGTACTTC; cdr3_aa: CASSDRVYETQYF
cdr3_length: 16; v_call: TRBV20-1; clone_size: NA; d_call: NA; j_call: TRBJ2-1; cdr3_nt: TGCAGTGCTGACCCCTCCCCAGCGGATGTCTACAATGAGCAGTTCTTC; cdr3_aa: CSADPSPADVYNEQFF
cdr3_length: 16; v_call: TRBV4-3; clone_size: NA; d_call: TRBD1; j_call: TRBJ2-7; cdr3_nt: TGCGCCAGCAGCCAGGATCAGACAGGGTTGGCCTACGAGCAGTACTTC; cdr3_aa: CASSQDQTGLAYEQYF
cdr3_length: 14; v_call: TRBV7-2; clone_size: NA; d_call: TRBD1; j_call: TRBJ1-1; cdr3_nt: TGTGCCAGCAGCCGCGACTCAGGGGGCGCCGAAGCTTTCTTT; cdr3_aa: CASSRDSGGAEAFF
cdr3_length: 14; v_call: TRBV5-1; clone_size: NA; d_call: NA; j_call: TRBJ2-5; cdr3_nt: TGCGCCAGCAGCTATTACTCAGGGGGGGAGACCCAGTACTTC; cdr3_aa: CASSYYSGGETQYF
cdr3_length: 15; v_call: TRBV18; clone_size: few; d_call: TRBD1; j_call: TRBJ2-2; cdr3_nt: TGTGCCAGCCATCGACAGGGGACGAACACCGGGGAGCTGTTTTTT; cdr3_aa: CASHRQGTNTGELFF
cdr3_length: 14; v_call: TRBV7-2; clone_size: NA; d_call: TRBD2; j_call: TRBJ2-5; cdr3_nt: TGTGCCAGCAGCTTAGGCGGGAGGGTGGCGACCCAGTACTTC; cdr3_aa: CASSLGGRVATQYF
cdr3_length: 15; v_call: TRBV9; clone_size: NA; d_call: NA; j_call: TRBJ2-2; cdr3_nt: TGTGCCAGCAGCTCGGACTACCGTAACACCGGGGAGCTGTTTTTT; cdr3_aa: CASSSDYRNTGELFF
cdr3_length: 15; v_call: TRBV5-1; clone_size: few; d_call: TRBD1; j_call: TRBJ2-1; cdr3_nt: TGCGCCAGCAGCCTCGGGACAGGGGGCCGAGATGAGCAGTTCTTC; cdr3_aa: CASSLGTGGRDEQFF
cdr3_length: 15; v_call: TRBV7-3; clone_size: NA; d_call: TRBD1; j_call: TRBJ2-3; cdr3_nt: TGTGCCAGCAGCTTATTGGGACAGGGAGCCGATACGCAGTATTTT; cdr3_aa: CASSLLGQGADTQYF
cdr3_length: 13; v_call: TRBV7-2; clone_size: few; d_call: TRBD1; j_call: TRBJ1-1; cdr3_nt: TGTGCCAGCAGCGACCAGGGGGGAACTGAAGCTTTCTTT; cdr3_aa: CASSDQGGTEAFF
cdr3_length: 13; v_call: TRBV3-1; clone_size: few; d_call: NA; j_call: TRBJ2-5; cdr3_nt: TGTGCCAGCAGCCAAGATGTGGGAGCTACCCAGTACTTC; cdr3_aa: CASSQDVGATQYF
cdr3_length: 15; v_call: TRBV24-1; clone_size: NA; d_call: NA; j_call: TRBJ2-7; cdr3_nt: TGTGCCACCAGTGATGGAGGGCGGGAAGCCTACGAGCAGTACTTC; cdr3_aa: CATSDGGREAYEQYF
cdr3_length: 15; v_call: TRBV6-1; clone_size: NA; d_call: NA; j_call: TRBJ2-1; cdr3_nt: TGTGCCAGCAGTAAGCGAATAGGAGGTAGGGATGAGCAGTTCTTC; cdr3_aa: CASSKRIGGRDEQFF
cdr3_length: 13; v_call: TRBV3-1; clone_size: NA; d_call: NA; j_call: TRBJ2-5; cdr3_nt: TGTGCCAGCAGCCTTCTAGATCAAGAGACCCAGTACTTC; cdr3_aa: CASSLLDQETQYF
cdr3_length: 19; v_call: TRBV21-1; clone_size: few; d_call: NA; j_call: TRBJ2-7; cdr3_nt: NA; cdr3_aa: CASSIPYSCGTSGNYEQYF
cdr3_length: 15; v_call: TRBV7-9; clone_size: few; d_call: TRBD1; j_call: TRBJ2-7; cdr3_nt: TGTGCCAGCAGCTCTCCGGGACAGGACTTCTACGAGCAGTACTTC; cdr3_aa: CASSSPGQDFYEQYF
cdr3_length: 16; v_call: TRBV5-6; clone_size: few; d_call: NA; j_call: TRBJ1-5; cdr3_nt: TGTGCCAGCAGCTTGGATGGGACCCGGGGCAATCAGCCCCAGCATTTT; cdr3_aa: CASSLDGTRGNQPQHF
cdr3_length: 16; v_call: TRBV15; clone_size: few; d_call: NA; j_call: TRBJ2-7; cdr3_nt: TGTGCCACCAGCAGACAGGGACCGCTATTAGATCCTAGACAGTACTTC; cdr3_aa: CATSRQGPLLDPRQYF
cdr3_length: 13; v_call: TRBV5-6; clone_size: NA; d_call: NA; j_call: TRBJ1-1; cdr3_nt: TGTGCCAGCAGCCGCAGGTGGGAGGGTGAAGCTTTCTTT; cdr3_aa: CASSRRWEGEAFF
cdr3_length: 15; v_call: TRBV7-9; clone_size: NA; d_call: TRBD1; j_call: TRBJ2-7; cdr3_nt: TGTGCCAGCAGCTTAGCGGACAGGGGGCTGTACGAGCAGTACTTC; cdr3_aa: CASSLADRGLYEQYF
cdr3_length: 14; v_call: TRBV7-9; clone_size: NA; d_call: NA; j_call: TRBJ1-2; cdr3_nt: TGTGCCAGCAGCTTCGCAGGGAGAGTGGATGGCTACACCTTC; cdr3_aa: CASSFAGRVDGYTF
cdr3_length: 12; v_call: TRBV20-1; clone_size: many; d_call: NA; j_call: TRBJ1-3; cdr3_nt: TGCAGTGCCGCCCGGAGAGGAAACACCATATATTTT; cdr3_aa: CSAARRGNTIYF
cdr3_length: 16; v_call: TRBV7-9; clone_size: few; d_call: NA; j_call: TRBJ2-7; cdr3_nt: TGTGCCAGCAGCTCCGCGTGGGGAGCGGGTCACTACGAGCAGTACTTC; cdr3_aa: CASSSAWGAGHYEQYF
cdr3_length: 16; v_call: TRBV6-1; clone_size: few; d_call: TRBD2; j_call: TRBJ2-3; cdr3_nt: TGTGCCAGCAGTGATTACCCCGGGAGGGCCACAGATACGCAGTATTTT; cdr3_aa: CASSDYPGRATDTQYF
cdr3_length: 15; v_call: TRBV6-5; clone_size: few; d_call: NA; j_call: TRBJ2-5; cdr3_nt: TGTGCCAGCAGTTTCGGACGCAATCGGAAAGAGACCCAGTACTTC; cdr3_aa: CASSFGRNRKETQYF
cdr3_length: 19; v_call: TRBV4-3; clone_size: few; d_call: TRBD2; j_call: TRBJ2-1; cdr3_nt: TGCGCCAGCAGCCAAGAGAAGCTAGCGGGAGGGCCAATTTACAATGAGCAGTTCTTC; cdr3_aa: CASSQEKLAGGPIYNEQFF
cdr3_length: 16; v_call: TRBV5-6; clone_size: few; d_call: TRBD1; j_call: TRBJ2-1; cdr3_nt: TGTGCCAGCAGCTTCTTGCGACAGGGAACGAACAATGAGCAGTTCTTC; cdr3_aa: CASSFLRQGTNNEQFF